A single sample is the source of the 32 T cell receptor beta chains below, sequenced in a study of blood T cell repertoires in COVID-19 (TCRdb year 2020). Library generation was performed with the immunoSEQ multiplex PCR assay. TCRdb limited this immuneACCESS table to in-frame rearrangements with V and J called. A share of clones is missing; checked studies link under half to unresolved V genes, and the rest is unexplained. The sample table contains about 400,000 clones; only one count was recorded for roughly 89% of them. The ten top clones hold roughly 4% of the sample. The sequenced sample consisted of peripheral blood. All receptors come from a woman aged 25-40 years with acute or convalescent COVID-19.

As for this clone: Other DNA sequences in this specimen translate into the identical CDR3. The chain has TRBV18 and TRBJ2-5; 10 bases are a match to TRBD2. The V segment lost 2 bases and the J segment 3 bases; nucleotides outside the gene matches: 0. The CDR3 loop spans 14 amino acids. The germline V gene has CDR1 KGHSH and CDR2 LQKENI. The CDR3 spells CASSPGTSEETQYF. For the CDR3, the DNA is TGTGCCAGCTCACCAGGGACTAGCGAAGAGACCCAGTACTTC.

The chain carries TRBV6-5 and TRBJ2-7; 10 positions agree with TRBD2. This CDR3 has 15 residues. The V gene's germline CDR1 is MNHEY and CDR2 SVGAGI. Trimming at V came to 4 bases and at J to 3 bases, leaving 6 bases not matched to a gene. This CDR3 reads CASSSRTSGRYEQYF. CDR3 DNA: TGTGCCAGCAGTTCCCGGACTAGCGGTCGCTACGAGCAGTACTTC.

Details on this clone: The junction shows a germline mismatch at one end, possibly a read error. The chain uses TRBV6-1 and TRBJ1-6; D might be TRBD1 (6 bases). In germline, CDR1 is MNHNS, CDR2 SASEGT. This CDR3 has 13 amino acids. CDR3 region: CASGDRTLSPLHF. Written as DNA, the CDR3 is TGTGCCAGCGGTGACAGGACTCTTTCACCCCTCCACTTT.

This chain connects TRBV5-4 to TRBJ2-3; 8 positions match TRBD2. Trimming at V came to 2 bases and at J to 0 bases, leaving 5 bases not matched to a gene. The CDR3 is made up of 16 amino acids. Germline V gene sequence: CDR1 SGHNT, CDR2 YYREEE (reference sequence). Here the CDR3 reads CASSLSRGASTDTQYF. The CDR3 nucleotides read TGTGCCAGCAGCTTATCGCGGGGGGCCAGCACAGATACGCAGTATTTT.

This chain links TRBV5-1 with TRBJ2-3, with 10 bases matching TRBD1. CDR1 is SGHRS, CDR2 YFSETQ, per germline. The CDR3 length is 17 residues. Germline trimming cut 4 bases from V and 3 bases from J; bases unmatched to any gene: 11. The CDR3 DNA is TGCGCCAGCAGCATAACCGGGACAGGGGTAATAACAGATACGCAGTATTTT. Translation: CASSITGTGVITDTQYF.

The CDR3 reads CASSLSRGIFGYTF. DNA for the CDR3: TGCGCCAGCAGCTTGTCGCGAGGGATCTTTGGCTACACCTTC. The chain has TRBV5-1 and TRBJ1-2; D unresolved. Per germline, CDR1 SGHRS and CDR2 YFSETQ. The CDR3 extends over 14 amino acids. V was pared by 1 base and J by 7 bases, with 14 bases between. Supplemented by reference TRBV5-1 and TRBJ1-2, the full variable domain reads KAGVTQTPRYLIKTRGQQVTLSCSPISGHRSVSWYQQTPGQGLQFLFEYFSETQRNKGNFPGRFSGRQFSNSRSEMNVSTLELGDSALYLCASSLSRGIFGYTFGSGTRLTVV.

This chain connects TRBV3-1 (or the pseudogene TRBV3-2) to TRBJ2-1; D is ambiguous. The germline V gene has CDR1 LGHDT and CDR2 YNNKEL (reference sequence). CDR3 length: 14 residues. Trimming took 1 base from V and 9 from J, leaving 13 bases between them. The CDR3 DNA follows: TGTGCCAGCAGCCAAGTCCGAACGCGTGGTGAGCAGTTCTTC. The encoded protein is CASSQVRTRGEQFF.

The V call is TRBV6-5, the J call TRBJ1-3; D is unclear. CDR1 is MNHEY, CDR2 SVGAGI, per germline. V was clipped by 10 bases and J by 5 bases, with 15 bases between them. This CDR3 has 13 residues. The CDR3, as DNA: TGTGCCACAGGCACGGAGGTAAGAAACACCATATATTTT. Translated, it gives CATGTEVRNTIYF.

The chain combines TRBV14 with TRBJ2-7; D may be TRBD1 (6 bases). Trimming removed 1 base from V and 5 bases from J, with 15 bases in between. Germline values: CDR1 SGHDN, CDR2 FVKESK. The CDR3 runs to 15 residues. The CDR3 reads CASSQAGTLSHEQYF. CDR3 in DNA: TGTGCCAGCAGCCAAGCTGGGACACTTAGCCACGAGCAGTACTTC.

This rearrangement joins TRBV27 to TRBJ1-4; unclear D gene. CDR1 is MNHEY and CDR2 is SMNVEV in the germline V gene (reference sequence). The CDR3 has 14 amino acids. The V and J ends lost 3 bases and 6 bases respectively, with 11 bases between them. The CDR3, as DNA: TGTGCCAGCAGTTTCCAGTTCGGGGATGAAAAACTGTTTTTT. Translation: CASSFQFGDEKLFF.

V usage is TRBV4-1 and J usage is TRBJ2-1; possibly TRBD1 for D (5 bases). The V gene's germline CDR1 is MGHRA and CDR2 YSYEKL. The CDR3 totals 12 residues. The V and J ends lost 3 bases and 8 bases respectively, with 8 bases between them. CDR3 DNA sequence: TGCGCCAGCAGCCACGACAGTGATGAGCAGTTCTTC. Protein product: CASSHDSDEQFF.

The V call is TRBV12-3 or TRBV12-4, the J call TRBJ1-3; no reliable D call. The germline V and J ends were trimmed by 7 bases and 0 bases, with 4 bases remaining between them. CDR3 length: 12 amino acids. The CDR3: CASIASGNTIYF. CDR3 nucleotides: TGTGCCAGCATAGCCTCTGGAAACACCATATATTTT.

The chain uses TRBV19 and TRBJ2-5, with TRBD2 matching 9 bases. Germline V lookup: CDR1 LNHDA, CDR2 SQIVND (reference sequence). CDR3 length equals 16 residues. With V trimmed by 1 base and J by 0 bases, 3 bases remained unmatched. CDR3 in amino acids: CASSIGLAAYQETQYF. CDR3 bases: TGTGCCAGTAGTATAGGACTAGCGGCCTACCAAGAGACCCAGTACTTC.

The V call is TRBV10-3, the J call TRBJ2-6; TRBD2 agrees at 11 bases. Germline assignment: CDR1 ENHRY and CDR2 SYGVKD. V trimming: 10 bases; J trimming: 2 bases; junction bases outside the gene matches: 1. The CDR3 consists of 14 residues. CDR3 in amino acids: CASSGGAGANVLTF. As DNA, the CDR3 is TGTGCCAGTAGCGGGGGGGCTGGGGCCAACGTCCTGACTTTC.

Note on this clone: The sample holds other DNA sequences that translate to the same CDR3. This chain uses TRBV5-6 with TRBJ1-1; D call uncertain. Trimming stripped 1 base from V and 2 bases from J, with 6 bases between. CDR3 length equals 13 residues. Germline V gene lookup returns CDR1 SGHDT and CDR2 YYEEEE. As DNA, the CDR3 is TGTGCCAGCAGCTTGACTCTAAACACTGAAGCTTTCTTT. Its translation is CASSLTLNTEAFF.

This clone was recorded once. This chain connects TRBV3-1 (or the pseudogene TRBV3-2) to TRBJ2-5, with 11 bases fitting TRBD2. The CDR3 runs to 16 residues. From germline, CDR1 is LGHDT and CDR2 YNNKEL (reference sequence). V was pared by 1 base and J by 5 bases, with 6 bases of the junction left unmatched. The CDR3 bases are TGTGCCAGCAGCCAAGGAAGTAGCGGGGGGGCGGAGACCCAGTACTTC. Translating it yields CASSQGSSGGAETQYF.

Points on this clone: Other nucleotide sequences from this sample produce the same CDR3. The chain uses TRBV9 and TRBJ2-5, with TRBD2 matching over 10 bases. J gave up 4 bases and V 2 bases, and 5 bases lay outside the gene matches. The germline gives CDR1 SGDLS, CDR2 YYNGEE. The CDR3 spans 15 residues. The CDR3 loop is CASSVSGGRGETQYF. In DNA form, the CDR3 reads TGTGCCAGCAGCGTTAGCGGGGGGAGGGGAGAGACCCAGTACTTC.

The rearrangement joins TRBV9 to TRBJ2-5, with TRBD1 as a possible D gene (6 bases). The CDR3 contains 15 residues. The V end was cut by 0 bases, the J end by 3 bases, with 12 bases between. Germline CDR1 is SGDLS and CDR2 is YYNGEE. CDR3 protein: CASSVGQVAKETQYF. In nucleotides, the CDR3 is TGTGCCAGCAGCGTAGGACAGGTTGCGAAAGAGACCCAGTACTTC.

V and J are TRBV9 and TRBJ2-3, with 8 nucleotides matching TRBD2. CDR1 and CDR2 from the germline V gene are SGDLS and YYNGEE. J was trimmed by 1 base and V by 5 bases; bases with no gene match: 12. The CDR3 covers 17 residues. The DNA of the CDR3 is TGTGCCAGCAGTCATCCGGGACTAGTCCTCGGCACAGATACGCAGTATTTT. As protein: CASSHPGLVLGTDTQYF.

This clone turned up a few times. This sequence joins TRBV24-1 and TRBJ1-5; D is unresolved. Germline CDR1 and CDR2: KGHDR and SFDVKD. The V gene lost 5 bases and the J gene lost 0 bases, with 7 bases spanning the gap. This CDR3 has 14 amino acids. CDR3 in DNA: TGTGCCACCAGTGGAGGTTATAGCAATCAGCCCCAGCATTTT. This encodes CATSGGYSNQPQHF.

V usage is TRBV29-1 and J usage is TRBJ1-1, with 7 bases fitting TRBD1. Trimming at V came to 5 bases and at J to 0 bases, leaving 9 bases not matched to a gene. Germline values: CDR1 SQVTM, CDR2 ANQGSEA. The CDR3 is 15 amino acids. In nucleotides, the CDR3 is TGCAGCGTTCCCCGGACAGGCGCGATGAACACTGAAGCTTTCTTT. This sequence encodes CSVPRTGAMNTEAFF.

This clone was found a few times. The V gene is TRBV6-6, the J gene TRBJ2-7; D gene ambiguous. CDR3 size: 13 residues. Per the germline V gene, CDR1 is MNHNY and CDR2 is SVGAGI (reference sequence). V gave up 8 bases and J gave up 0 bases, with 11 bases separating them. CDR3 DNA: TGTGCCAGCTCAAGTGTGAGCTCCTACGAGCAGTACTTC. The encoded protein is CASSSVSSYEQYF.

CDR3 region: CASSGQGRTYGYTF. In DNA form, the CDR3 reads TGTGCCAGCAGCGGACAGGGGCGCACCTATGGCTACACCTTC. The chain has TRBV9 and TRBJ1-2, with 8 bases matching TRBD1. The germline V gene has CDR1 SGDLS and CDR2 YYNGEE. The CDR3 is 14 residues long. Trimming cost V 3 bases and J 4 bases; bases outside gene matches: 5.

A word on this clone: The sample holds other DNA sequences that translate to the same CDR3. The gene calls are TRBV18 and TRBJ2-1, with unresolved D. Germline values: CDR1 KGHSH, CDR2 LQKENI. The CDR3 is 15 residues long. V was cut by 2 bases and J by 0 bases, with 8 bases left in between. The CDR3: CASSPGRSSYNEQFF. The CDR3, as DNA: TGTGCCAGCTCACCAGGCCGCTCCTCCTACAATGAGCAGTTCTTC.

Comment on this clone: The sample holds other DNA sequences that translate to the same CDR3. V gene TRBV5-1 combines with J gene TRBJ1-1; D perhaps matches TRBD1 (6 bases). Trimming removed 1 base from V and 5 bases from J, with 6 bases in between. This CDR3 region has 12 residues. The germline CDR1 and CDR2 sequences are SGHRS and YFSETQ. CDR3 DNA sequence: TGCGCCAGCAGCTTGACAGGGACTGAAGCTTTCTTT. It encodes CASSLTGTEAFF.

The V call is TRBV19, the J call TRBJ2-5, with D uncertain. The CDR3 consists of 14 residues. The V and J ends lost 1 base and 4 bases respectively, with 10 bases between them. Per the germline V gene, CDR1 is LNHDA and CDR2 is SQIVND (reference sequence). CDR3 coding DNA: TGTGCCAGTAGTATAGGGGCGTCGGCAGAGACCCAGTACTTC. Amino acids: CASSIGASAETQYF.

The chain links TRBV5-4 to TRBJ2-1, with D hard to call. Germline CDR1 reads SGHNT; CDR2 reads YYREEE (reference sequence). The CDR3 has 13 residues. The V end was cut by 4 bases, the J end by 0 bases, with 5 bases between. CDR3 sequence reads: CASSGHSYNEQFF. The CDR3 nucleotides read TGTGCCAGCAGCGGCCACTCCTACAATGAGCAGTTCTTC.

The chain is built from TRBV9 and TRBJ2-2; possible D gene TRBD1, 6 bases. There are 15 residues in the CDR3. The ends were cut back, 4 bases at V and 5 bases at J, with 15 bases in the middle. Germline values: CDR1 SGDLS, CDR2 YYNGEE. The CDR3 DNA reads as TGTGCCAGCAGCCCCTGGACAGCCCTAACCGGGGAGCTGTTTTTT. It codes for CASSPWTALTGELFF.

V usage is TRBV2 and J usage is TRBJ2-7; 8 bases fit TRBD1. J gave up 10 bases and V 1 base, and 12 bases lay outside the gene matches. CDR1 and CDR2 (germline): SNHLY, FYNNEI. The CDR3 length is 15 residues. This CDR3 reads CASSEGQGARGAQYF. CDR3 in DNA: TGTGCCAGCAGTGAAGGCCAGGGGGCGCGTGGGGCCCAGTACTTC.

This chain links TRBV19 with TRBJ1-6; D unresolved. The CDR3 is 13 residues long. Germline assignment: CDR1 LNHDA and CDR2 SQIVND (reference sequence). With 3 bases removed from V and 8 bases from J, the gap between germline ends came to 8 bases. CDR3 protein: CASSIEGYSPLHF. CDR3 coding DNA: TGTGCCAGTAGTATTGAGGGTTATTCACCCCTCCACTTT.

This chain connects TRBV7-6 to TRBJ1-1, with D tentatively TRBD1 (6 bases). The V gene lost 5 bases and the J gene lost 3 bases, with 10 bases spanning the gap. The germline gives CDR1 SGHVS, CDR2 FNYEAQ. CDR3 length: 13 residues. CDR3 bases: TGTGCCAGCAGCCAGGGGTTGCACACTGAAGCTTTCTTT. Its protein product is CASSQGLHTEAFF.

The chain couples TRBV2 to TRBJ1-5; D uncertain. The V gene lost 5 bases and the J gene lost 6 bases, with 20 bases spanning the gap. Germline CDR1 reads SNHLY; CDR2 reads FYNNEI. The CDR3 has 16 amino acids. The DNA for the CDR3 is TGTGCCAGCAGTAGCGAGTCACAACACTTAGGTCAGCCCCAGCATTTT. It translates to CASSSESQHLGQPQHF.